This T cell receptor (beta chain) was documented in a study of Graves' ophthalmopathy and Graves' hyperthyroidism. Moderate-to-severe activity, with CAS ≥3, NOSPECS ≥4 and duration under 3 months, characterized the donors with ophthalmopathy. Per the germline V gene, CDR1 is SGHKS and CDR2 is YYEKEE (reference sequence). The CDR3 spans 14 residues. A remark on this clonotype: Its target is not known. Relative to the germline gene, one junction end is altered; a read error may explain this.

Amplified material comprised TCR beta CDR3 regions derived from RNA transcripts. The first-round RT-PCR employed HTBI primers together with the Qiagen OneStep RT-PCR kit. A multiplex PCR was then performed as the second round. TCRdb reprocessed the multiplex PCR reads via MiXCR and lists one record per CDR3 protein. The data show roughly 51,000 distinct CDR3 sequences, with about 50% seen just once and about 24% held by the top ten. Overall study findings and caveats: A model of 13 signatures distinguished ophthalmopathy from stable hyperthyroidism at about 86% sensitivity and nearly 83% specificity. Ophthalmopathy progression cases were predicted by the model with 70% to 71% sensitivity and roughly 72% specificity.

Sequencing used peripheral blood. The chain has TRBV5-5 and TRBJ1-5, with a weak D call TRBD1 (6 bases). This clonotype originated in an adult man with Graves' ophthalmopathy. In DNA, the CDR3 is TGTGCCCGCAGCCTGACAGGCCTCAATCAGCCCCAGCATTTT. Translating gives CARSLTGLNQPQHF.